This entry is about one TCR beta chain. Method: immunoSEQ multiplex PCR; TCRdb's copy keeps in-frame clones and lacks some. The sample carries 50,000 or so clones, about nine tenths recorded once. The CDR3 spans 17 residues. V was pared by 5 bases and J by 2 bases, with 12 bases of the junction left unmatched. Germline V gene lookup returns CDR1 SEHNR and CDR2 FQNEAQ (reference sequence). This sample was taken from a study of T cell changes during pregnancy in multiple sclerosis. The sequencing here drew on CD4+ T cells from peripheral blood mononuclear cells, taken in the second trimester of pregnancy. The receptor was derived from a female donor with multiple sclerosis, enrolled in a pregnancy study. The rearrangement joins TRBV7-9 to TRBJ2-5, with 9 positions matching TRBD1. The CDR3 here is CASSHKTGTGIQETQYF. The CDR3 nucleotides are TGTGCCAGCAGCCACAAAACCGGGACAGGGATACAAGAGACCCAGTACTTC.